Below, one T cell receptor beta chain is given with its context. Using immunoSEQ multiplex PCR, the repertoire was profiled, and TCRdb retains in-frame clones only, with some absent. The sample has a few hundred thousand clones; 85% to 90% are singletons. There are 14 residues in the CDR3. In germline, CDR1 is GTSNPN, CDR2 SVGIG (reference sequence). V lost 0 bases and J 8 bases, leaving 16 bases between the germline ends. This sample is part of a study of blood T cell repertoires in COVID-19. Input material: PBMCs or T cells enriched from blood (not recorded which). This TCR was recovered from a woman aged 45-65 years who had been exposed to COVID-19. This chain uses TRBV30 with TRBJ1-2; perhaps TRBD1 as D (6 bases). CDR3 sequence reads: CAWSVGQGFYGYTF. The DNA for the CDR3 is TGTGCCTGGAGTGTTGGGCAGGGGTTTTACGGCTACACCTTC.